This record looks at one TCR beta chain sequence and its context. Its antigen is not identified. The V end lost 0 bases, the J end lost 6 bases, and 9 bases lay between the germline ends. Germline values: CDR1 LGHNA, CDR2 YNFKEQ. This CDR3 contains 14 residues. Profiled with immunoSEQ multiplex PCR; TCRdb holds only in-frame clones, not every one. The sample holds around 3,400 clones; around nine tenths are singletons and the top ten take about 4.8%. The sample is drawn from a study of chemoradiotherapy in HPV16-positive cancers. Findings and limits, study-wide: Candidate HPV-specific clones and E7-related TCR motifs grew in tumor during treatment.

The chain links TRBV4-2 to TRBJ2-1; D not certain. This clonotype was obtained from a human donor with HPV-associated anogenital cancer. This specimen was tumor tissue, taken from a patient who underwent chemoradiotherapy. The CDR3 spells CASSQDRTINEQFF. CDR3 nucleotide sequence: TGTGCCAGCAGCCAAGATCGAACCATCAATGAGCAGTTCTTC.